This is a list of T cell receptor beta chains from one sample in a study of beta chain features in type 1 diabetes. The repertoire was sequenced with immunoSEQ multiplex PCR; TCRdb's copy has only in-frame clones and lacks some. The sample contains about 350,000 clones, around 20% of which appear only once. Sequencing input: naive CD4+ T cells from blood. The receptors come from a woman aged 18-29 years in good health. Each CDR3 is given without its conserved first and last residue.

V,J,CDR3
TRBV5-1,TRBJ2-5,ASSLGDSQGQTQY
TRBV29-1,TRBJ2-7,SFSGRGYEQY
TRBV7-8,TRBJ2-5,ASSLGVYQETQY
TRBV25-1,TRBJ1-1,ASSAQQGLNTEAF
TRBV7-9,TRBJ2-2,ASTRVSGELF
TRBV2,TRBJ2-6,ASSGTGRVGVLT
TRBV27,TRBJ2-7,ASRRQGYYEQY
TRBV4-2,TRBJ2-2,ASSQFLAGGTGELF
TRBV5-1,TRBJ2-7,ASSSRQGVSYEQY
TRBV12-5,TRBJ2-7,ASGLGALDEQY
TRBV18,TRBJ2-1,ASSPQSGRAYEQF
TRBV11-2,TRBJ2-7,ASAQASGRYEQY
TRBV18,TRBJ2-5,ASSPGEAETQY
TRBV12-5,TRBJ2-1,ASGLGDRAYNEQF
TRBV30,TRBJ1-3,AWWGRGGNTIY
TRBV2,TRBJ1-6,ATHGDSPLH
TRBV4-3,TRBJ2-3,ASSQDVGRVQDTQY
TRBV7-9,TRBJ1-2,ASSVQGYGYT
TRBV30,TRBJ1-2,AWFRVIYGYT
TRBV4-1,TRBJ1-2,ASSRIGGDYGYT
TRBV7-2,TRBJ2-3,ASSLSAGDTQY
TRBV4-3,TRBJ1-1,ASSPQVNTEAF
TRBV23-1,TRBJ1-6,ASSPGSSYNSPLH
TRBV18,TRBJ2-1,ASSETGNSYNEQF
TRBV4-3,TRBJ2-2,ASSQDSRDTGELF
TRBV27,TRBJ2-5,ASSPTSGFGQETQY
TRBV23-1,TRBJ2-7,ASSQSRTEYEQY
TRBV5-4,TRBJ2-5,ASSLGTSGGKETQY
TRBV28,TRBJ1-2,ASNGDSGYGYT
TRBV4-1,TRBJ2-2,ASSQGTRGTGELF
TRBV18,TRBJ2-7,ASSPNRGLSYEQY
TRBV7-8,TRBJ1-5,ASSSTGNQPQH
TRBV5-1,TRBJ1-4,ASSSTATNEKLF
TRBV14,TRBJ2-7,ASSQDWVQGYEQY
TRBV7-2,TRBJ2-1,ASSPRGFYNEQF
TRBV9,TRBJ1-1,ASSARDRGYTEAF
TRBV18,TRBJ1-1,ASSPRVLAGGTEAF